Below, one T cell receptor (beta chain) is given with its context. Original methodology: Scientists estimated how many nucleated cells there were by amplifying reference gene primers. Sequenced by immunoSEQ multiplex PCR; TCRdb stores in-frame clones only, minus some. For V, J and clone size, that table is used; D and trimming come from the DNA. The sample has about 250,000 clones; about 89% are singletons. This specimen belongs to a study of blood T cell repertoires in COVID-19. CDR1 LNHDA and CDR2 SQIVND come from the germline V gene (reference sequence). V was pared by 4 bases and J by 2 bases, with 29 bases between. This CDR3 region has 20 residues.

The TCR originated in a man aged 35 to 55 who had recovered from COVID-19. What was sequenced was PBMCs or T cells enriched from blood (not recorded which). This sequence joins TRBV19 and TRBJ1-1; perhaps TRBD1 as D (6 bases). This CDR3 reads CASSTSRGYKLNTRNTEAFF. DNA for the CDR3: TGTGCCAGTAGTACCTCCAGGGGATACAAACTAAATACCCGTAACACTGAAGCTTTCTTT.